The rows below give T cell receptor beta chains drawn from one sample of a study of blood T cell repertoires in COVID-19. Produced via immunoSEQ multiplex PCR; TCRdb's table is partial and in-frame only. The profile shows 70,000 to 90,000 clones, roughly 82% of them singletons. Sequencing used peripheral blood. These receptor sequences come from a woman of 80 years or more with acute or convalescent COVID-19. CDR3s include the opening cysteine and the closing phenylalanine or tryptophan. D genes are given only for firm matches. Clone size is stated in some rows and not others, as once, few, many or a class when expanded.

j_gene: TRBJ2-1; v_gene: TRBV24-1; d_gene: TRBD2; abundance: NA; CDR3aa: CATSDSGGPSGVNEQFF; CDR3nt: TGTGCCACCAGTGATTCCGGGGGGCCTAGCGGGGTAAATGAGCAGTTCTTC
j_gene: TRBJ2-1; v_gene: TRBV28; d_gene: TRBD1; abundance: NA; CDR3aa: CASSLDVRDRLHEQFF; CDR3nt: TGTGCCAGCAGTTTAGATGTTCGGGACAGGCTCCATGAGCAGTTCTTC
j_gene: TRBJ2-2; v_gene: TRBV20-1; d_gene: NA; abundance: NA; CDR3aa: CSASRLGHMNTGELFF; CDR3nt: TGCAGTGCTAGTAGATTGGGACACATGAACACCGGGGAGCTGTTTTTT
j_gene: TRBJ2-7; v_gene: TRBV5-1; d_gene: TRBD1; abundance: NA; CDR3aa: CASSQNRGPPYEQYF; CDR3nt: TGCGCCAGCAGCCAGAACAGGGGGCCACCCTACGAGCAGTACTTC
j_gene: TRBJ2-7; v_gene: TRBV7-2; d_gene: TRBD2; abundance: NA; CDR3aa: CASSLRESKAGNYEQYF; CDR3nt: TGTGCCAGCAGCTTAAGGGAATCGAAAGCGGGAAACTACGAGCAGTACTTC
j_gene: TRBJ1-1; v_gene: TRBV12-3/TRBV12-4; d_gene: NA; abundance: NA; CDR3aa: CASSLTGNTEAFF; CDR3nt: TGTGCCAGCAGTCTGACTGGGAACACTGAAGCTTTCTTT
j_gene: TRBJ1-2; v_gene: TRBV28; d_gene: NA; abundance: NA; CDR3aa: CASSRFVSYGYTF; CDR3nt: TGTGCCAGCAGCCGCTTTGTGAGCTATGGCTACACCTTC
j_gene: TRBJ1-3; v_gene: TRBV5-4; d_gene: NA; abundance: NA; CDR3aa: CASSDRSSGNTIYF; CDR3nt: TGTGCCAGCAGCGACAGAAGCTCTGGAAACACCATATATTTT
j_gene: TRBJ2-1; v_gene: TRBV5-1; d_gene: TRBD1; abundance: NA; CDR3aa: CASSLETGYGNEQFF; CDR3nt: TGCGCCAGCAGCTTGGAGACAGGGTATGGAAATGAGCAGTTCTTC
j_gene: TRBJ1-2; v_gene: TRBV10-2; d_gene: TRBD1; abundance: NA; CDR3aa: CASSTGGYGYTF; CDR3nt: TGCGCCAGCAGTACAGGGGGCTATGGCTACACCTTC
j_gene: TRBJ1-2; v_gene: TRBV5-6; d_gene: TRBD1; abundance: NA; CDR3aa: CASSTGTAYGYTF; CDR3nt: TGTGCCAGCAGCACCGGGACAGCCTATGGCTACACCTTC
j_gene: TRBJ1-2; v_gene: TRBV27; d_gene: TRBD1; abundance: NA; CDR3aa: CASSLETGQGSGYTF; CDR3nt: TGTGCCAGCAGTTTAGAAACGGGACAGGGTTCTGGCTACACCTTC
j_gene: TRBJ2-1; v_gene: TRBV12-5; d_gene: TRBD2; abundance: few; CDR3aa: CASGPEGLARHNEQFF; CDR3nt: TGTGCTAGTGGTCCGGAGGGACTAGCGAGGCACAATGAGCAGTTCTTC
j_gene: TRBJ1-3; v_gene: TRBV10-3; d_gene: NA; abundance: NA; CDR3aa: CAISATTGSGNTIYF; CDR3nt: TGTGCCATCAGTGCCACCACAGGGTCTGGAAACACCATATATTTT
j_gene: TRBJ2-5; v_gene: TRBV20-1; d_gene: NA; abundance: NA; CDR3aa: CSASIGLHGETQYF; CDR3nt: TGCAGTGCTAGTATCGGACTCCACGGGGAGACCCAGTACTTC
j_gene: TRBJ1-2; v_gene: TRBV6-1; d_gene: NA; abundance: NA; CDR3aa: CASSESPDRLYGYTF; CDR3nt: TGTGCCAGCAGTGAAAGCCCGGACAGACTCTATGGCTACACCTTC
j_gene: TRBJ2-5; v_gene: TRBV6-5; d_gene: NA; abundance: NA; CDR3aa: CASSRTYSRETQYF; CDR3nt: TGTGCCAGCAGCCGTACTTATTCCCGGGAGACCCAGTACTTC
j_gene: TRBJ2-6; v_gene: TRBV19; d_gene: TRBD1; abundance: NA; CDR3aa: CASSPQTGVLMPGANVLTF; CDR3nt: TGTGCCAGTAGTCCACAGACAGGGGTATTAATGCCTGGGGCCAACGTCCTGACTTTC
j_gene: TRBJ1-4; v_gene: TRBV28; d_gene: NA; abundance: few; CDR3aa: CATLLSTNEKLFF; CDR3nt: TGTGCCACCCTCTTATCAACTAATGAAAAACTGTTTTTT
j_gene: TRBJ2-7; v_gene: TRBV6-5; d_gene: TRBD2; abundance: NA; CDR3aa: CASRLAGASYEQYF; CDR3nt: TGTGCCAGCAGATTAGCGGGGGCCAGCTACGAGCAGTACTTC
j_gene: TRBJ2-1; v_gene: TRBV29-1; d_gene: TRBD1; abundance: NA; CDR3aa: CSVVGGREQFF; CDR3nt: TGCAGCGTTGTAGGGGGCCGTGAGCAGTTCTTC
j_gene: TRBJ2-5; v_gene: TRBV6-5; d_gene: TRBD2; abundance: NA; CDR3aa: CASSRGLAEETQYF; CDR3nt: TGTGCCAGCAGCCGCGGACTAGCGGAAGAGACCCAGTACTTC
j_gene: TRBJ2-5; v_gene: TRBV7-9; d_gene: NA; abundance: NA; CDR3aa: CASSFSAGETQYF; CDR3nt: TGTGCCAGCAGCTTCTCCGCGGGAGAGACCCAGTACTTC
j_gene: TRBJ1-1; v_gene: TRBV4-2; d_gene: TRBD1; abundance: NA; CDR3aa: CASSQGPTGTGGPSTF; CDR3nt: TGTGCCAGCAGCCAAGGGCCTACCGGGACAGGGGGCCCGAGCACCTTT
j_gene: TRBJ1-1; v_gene: TRBV2; d_gene: NA; abundance: few; CDR3aa: CASSVRGFTEAFF; CDR3nt: TGTGCCAGCAGTGTTAGGGGATTTACTGAAGCTTTCTTT
j_gene: TRBJ2-2; v_gene: TRBV9; d_gene: NA; abundance: once; CDR3aa: CASSVAASSNTGELFF; CDR3nt: TGTGCCAGCAGCGTAGCCGCTAGCTCAAACACCGGGGAGCTGTTTTTT
j_gene: TRBJ2-7; v_gene: TRBV28; d_gene: TRBD1; abundance: few; CDR3aa: CASSFRGTGHYEQYF; CDR3nt: TGTGCCAGCAGTTTTCGCGGGACAGGGCACTACGAGCAGTACTTC
j_gene: TRBJ1-5; v_gene: TRBV6-6; d_gene: NA; abundance: NA; CDR3aa: CASSYSGEPQHF; CDR3nt: TGTGCCAGCAGTTACTCCGGGGAGCCCCAGCATTTT
j_gene: TRBJ2-3; v_gene: TRBV7-2; d_gene: TRBD1; abundance: NA; CDR3aa: CASSSGGKADTQYF; CDR3nt: TGTGCCAGCAGCTCAGGGGGCAAGGCAGATACGCAGTATTTT
j_gene: TRBJ2-2; v_gene: TRBV24-1; d_gene: TRBD2; abundance: NA; CDR3aa: CATSGRPGPLGEGTGELFF; CDR3nt: TGTGCCACCAGTGGACGCCCGGGACCCCTCGGGGAGGGCACCGGGGAGCTGTTTTTT
j_gene: TRBJ2-3; v_gene: TRBV9; d_gene: TRBD1; abundance: NA; CDR3aa: CASSAGTGIRTGTDTQYF; CDR3nt: TGTGCCAGCAGCGCCGGGACAGGGATAAGGACCGGCACAGATACGCAGTATTTT
j_gene: TRBJ1-2; v_gene: TRBV6-5; d_gene: TRBD1; abundance: NA; CDR3aa: CASKSTGYRGYTF; CDR3nt: TGTGCCAGCAAATCGACAGGGTATCGGGGCTACACCTTC
j_gene: TRBJ1-6; v_gene: TRBV9; d_gene: TRBD1; abundance: NA; CDR3aa: CASSVSGGDSPLHF; CDR3nt: TGTGCCAGCAGCGTCTCAGGGGGCGATTCACCCCTCCACTTT
j_gene: TRBJ1-1; v_gene: TRBV5-1; d_gene: NA; abundance: NA; CDR3aa: CASSLREGNTEAFF; CDR3nt: TGCGCCAGCAGCTTACGGGAGGGGAACACTGAAGCTTTCTTT
j_gene: TRBJ2-7; v_gene: TRBV7-2; d_gene: TRBD1; abundance: NA; CDR3aa: CASSLGYRGNEQYF; CDR3nt: TGTGCCAGCAGCTTAGGGTACAGGGGGAACGAGCAGTACTTC
j_gene: TRBJ1-1; v_gene: TRBV28; d_gene: NA; abundance: NA; CDR3aa: CASSSFMNTEAFF; CDR3nt: TGTGCCAGCAGTTCTTTTATGAACACTGAAGCTTTCTTT
j_gene: TRBJ2-1; v_gene: TRBV6-4; d_gene: TRBD2; abundance: NA; CDR3aa: CASSDGGSPYNEQFF; CDR3nt: TGTGCCAGCAGTGACGGCGGGAGTCCCTACAATGAGCAGTTCTTC
j_gene: TRBJ2-2; v_gene: TRBV5-1; d_gene: NA; abundance: NA; CDR3aa: CASTPSGTGELFF; CDR3nt: TGCGCCAGCACACCCTCGGGGACCGGGGAGCTGTTTTTT
j_gene: TRBJ2-1; v_gene: TRBV14; d_gene: NA; abundance: NA; CDR3aa: CASSPLGAGSYNEQFF; CDR3nt: TGTGCCAGCAGCCCCCTGGGGGCAGGCTCCTACAATGAGCAGTTCTTC
j_gene: TRBJ1-1; v_gene: TRBV7-9; d_gene: NA; abundance: few; CDR3aa: CASSKGGGEDTEAFF; CDR3nt: TGTGCCAGCAGCAAAGGGGGAGGGGAGGACACTGAAGCTTTCTTT
j_gene: TRBJ2-7; v_gene: TRBV5-1; d_gene: TRBD1; abundance: NA; CDR3aa: CASSPDRGRDEQYF; CDR3nt: TGCGCCAGCTCTCCCGACAGGGGGCGCGACGAGCAGTACTTC